A single sample gave rise to the 10 T cell receptor beta chains below, sequenced in a study of CD8+CD57+ T cells in acquired aplastic anemia. It was patients with CD8+CD57+ cell expansion by flow cytometry who were chosen for sequencing. For CDR3 and TCR beta VDJ profiling, genomic DNA was the template used. Via MiXCR, TCRdb re-called the reads, giving one row per CDR3 protein. Of around 150,000 distinct CDR3 sequences in the sample, about two thirds were seen once. Sequencing was carried out using sorted CD4+, CD8+, or CD8+CD57+ T cells (not recorded which) from PBMCs. The receptors come from a human donor with aplastic anemia.

The V gene is TRBV10-3, the J gene TRBJ2-1, with TRBD2 identical over 9 bases. Germline V gives CDR1 ENHRY, CDR2 SYGVKD. V lost 3 bases, J lost 4 bases, and 7 bases stayed unmatched. The CDR3 spans 16 residues. The CDR3 loop reads CAISDGTSRTYNEQFF. In nucleotides, the CDR3 is TGTGCCATCAGTGATGGGACTAGCCGAACTTACAATGAGCAGTTCTTC.

The chain links TRBV6-4 to TRBJ2-6; 8 nucleotides line up with TRBD1. The CDR3 is 17 residues long. Looked up from germline, CDR1 is MRHNA and CDR2 is SNTAGT. Germline trimming cut 4 bases from V and 0 bases from J; bases unmatched to any gene: 5. The CDR3 DNA reads TGTGCCAGCAGTGCCGGGACAGGAGTCTCTGGGGCCAACGTCCTGACTTTC. This translates into CASSAGTGVSGANVLTF.

This chain links TRBV5-6 with TRBJ1-2, with D possibly matching TRBD1 (5 bases). V lost 1 base to trimming and J lost 6 bases, with 16 bases between them. The length of the CDR3 is 15 residues. CDR1 is SGHDT and CDR2 is YYEEEE in the germline V gene. The CDR3 region has the DNA TGTGCCAGCAGCTTGAAAGGTCGCAGGGAAAATGGCTACACCTTC. Translation: CASSLKGRRENGYTF.

The chain uses TRBV11-2 and TRBJ2-1; 8 bases align to TRBD2. Losses at the gene ends were 5 bases for V and 6 bases for J; bases not matched to a gene: 12. This CDR3 is 16 amino acids long. Germline CDR1 is SGHAT and CDR2 is FQNNGV. CDR3 in DNA: TGTGCCAGCAGCCGGGGGGAGCTAGCGGGTCTCAATGAGCAGTTCTTC. Its translation is CASSRGELAGLNEQFF.

The rearrangement uses TRBV10-3 and TRBJ2-7, with unresolved D. V lost 3 bases and J 3 bases, leaving 9 bases between the germline ends. The CDR3 has 13 amino acids. CDR1 is ENHRY, CDR2 SYGVKD, per germline. The chain's CDR3 is CAISDRTGYEQYF. The CDR3 DNA is TGTGCCATCAGTGATAGGACCGGCTACGAGCAGTACTTC.

The chain recombines TRBV11-3 with TRBJ2-1; D is uncertain. V was shortened by 3 bases and J by 8 bases, with 11 bases between the two germline ends. There are 13 residues in the CDR3. The germline gives CDR1 SGHNT, CDR2 YENEEA. The CDR3 DNA follows: TGTGCCAGCAGCTTTAACGTCGGCCATGAGCAGTTCTTC. Its protein is CASSFNVGHEQFF.

This rearrangement joins TRBV20-1 to TRBJ2-7; tentatively, D is TRBD1 or TRBD2 (6 bases each). The length of the CDR3 is 13 residues. The V end was cut by 5 bases, the J end by 5 bases, with 16 bases between. Germline values: CDR1 DFQATT, CDR2 SNEGSKA (reference sequence). CDR3 bases: TGCAGTGCTCCCGCGGGACACCGTAACGAGCAGTACTTC. Translated, it gives CSAPAGHRNEQYF.

This clonotype was counted only a few times. The rearrangement joins TRBV20-1 to TRBJ1-2; D possibly corresponds to TRBD1 (5 bases). This CDR3 has 13 amino acids. Trimming pared 6 bases from V and 8 bases from J, leaving 19 bases between. Germline V gene sequence: CDR1 DFQATT, CDR2 SNEGSKA (reference sequence). The CDR3 region has the DNA TGCAGTGCCCGGCACGGGGTAGGGGAAGGCTACACCTTC. Amino acid sequence: CSARHGVGEGYTF.

A note on this clonotype: The junction departs from germline at one end; a sequencing error may be responsible. The chain uses TRBV2 and TRBJ2-1, with 12 bases lining up with TRBD2. Germline V CDR1 and CDR2: SNHLY, FYNNEI. CDR3 length equals 15 residues. The CDR3, as DNA: TGTGCCAGCAGTGAAGGGCTAGCGGGGGGGCTTCACAGGGTCTTC. This gives the protein CASSEGLAGGLHRVF.

J is TRBJ2-3 and V is TRBV2, with 12 bases identical to TRBD2. The CDR3 covers 15 residues. Looked up from germline, CDR1 is SNHLY and CDR2 is FYNNEI. With 3 bases clipped from V and 11 bases from J, the junction kept 9 bases outside the gene matches. The CDR3 protein is CASSDSTSGSNEQYF. CDR3 DNA: TGTGCCAGCAGTGACTCGACTAGCGGGAGCAATGAGCAGTATTTT.